These 15 T cell receptor beta chains originate from one sample sequenced in a study of cytomegalovirus exposure and HLA in healthy donors. PCR amplification relied on 60 Vbeta primers (plus 13 Jbeta primers). Generated by immunoSEQ multiplex PCR, the TCRdb table keeps only in-frame clones and is missing some. The sample consists of roughly 190,000 clones, around 73% of them appearing once. The sequencing input was PBMCs. The receptors originated from a woman under 40 in good health and CMV-seropositive.

This clone was recorded once. This rearrangement joins TRBV19 to TRBJ2-1; 7 bases agree with TRBD2. The CDR3 extends over 15 amino acids. Germline loops: CDR1 LNHDA, CDR2 SQIVND (reference sequence). Trimming cost V 3 bases and J 4 bases; bases outside gene matches: 6. CDR3 bases: TGTGCCAGTAGTATTTTGCGGGAGCGGTACAATGAGCAGTTCTTC. This gives the protein CASSILRERYNEQFF.

This clone has only a few counts. The chain uses TRBV28 and TRBJ2-1, with TRBD2 identical over 9 bases. Germline CDR1 reads MDHEN; CDR2 reads SYDVKM. Losses at the gene ends were 8 bases for V and 9 bases for J; bases not matched to a gene: 8. The CDR3 is 13 amino acids. The CDR3 DNA sequence: TGTGCCAGCTGGGCTAGCGGGACGGGTGAGCAGTTCTTC. It specifies CASWASGTGEQFF.

The chain links TRBV7-9 to TRBJ1-2; TRBD1 is a possible D gene (5 bases). CDR3 length equals 16 residues. Germline values: CDR1 SEHNR, CDR2 FQNEAQ (reference sequence). Trimming left V 4 bases short and J 0 bases short, with 15 bases between. CDR3 nucleotide sequence: TGTGCCAGCAGCTCAAGGTCGGCAGGGACTAACTATGGCTACACCTTC. It translates to CASSSRSAGTNYGYTF.

In this sample, this clone turned up once. This chain uses TRBV9 with TRBJ2-2; weak D call: TRBD1 (5 bases). The CDR3 sequence is 15 residues long. Trimming took 0 bases from V and 5 from J, leaving 11 bases between them. CDR1 and CDR2 (germline): SGDLS, YYNGEE. Written as DNA, the CDR3 is TGTGCCAGCAGCGTAGCTACAGGCGGAACCGGGGAGCTGTTTTTT. It specifies CASSVATGGTGELFF.

The V and J genes are TRBV6-5 and TRBJ1-2; 11 bases agree with TRBD1. This CDR3 is 14 amino acids long. V dropped 5 bases and J dropped 4; count of bases not matched to a gene: 3. CDR1 is MNHEY, CDR2 SVGAGI, per germline. DNA for the CDR3: TGTGCCAGCAGTGCCGGGACAGGGGGCTATGGCTACACCTTC. It codes for CASSAGTGGYGYTF.

This clone was observed a few times. The chain links TRBV5-1 to TRBJ2-7; 10 bases fit TRBD2. Unmatched junction bases numbered 7, after V lost 5 bases and J lost 2 bases. Germline V gene sequence: CDR1 SGHRS, CDR2 YFSETQ. This CDR3 is 15 amino acids long. The CDR3 loop reads CASRIGLAETYEQYF. CDR3 DNA sequence: TGCGCCAGCAGGATAGGACTAGCGGAAACCTACGAGCAGTACTTC.

For the CDR3, the DNA is TGTGCCAGCAGGGGGGGAGCTAATGAAAAACTGTTTTTT. Translation gives CASRGGANEKLFF. V usage is TRBV2 and J usage is TRBJ1-4; D may be TRBD1 (5 bases). This CDR3 is built from 13 residues. Germline-derived CDR1 and CDR2 are SNHLY and FYNNEI. The V gene lost 6 bases and the J gene lost 3 bases, with 8 bases spanning the gap. Full variable domain (remainder filled in from reference TRBV2 and TRBJ1-4): EPEVTQTPSHQVTQMGQEVILRCVPISNHLYFYWYRQILGQKVEFLVSFYNNEISEKSEIFDDQFSVERPDGSNFTLKIRSTKLEDSAMYFCASRGGANEKLFFGSGTQLSVL.

This clone showed up just a few times. The CDR3 region is CAWAGRGREKLFF. For the CDR3, the DNA is TGTGCCTGGGCGGGACGGGGACGGGAAAAACTGTTTTTT. The chain recombines TRBV30 with TRBJ1-4, with D tentatively TRBD1 (5 bases). The V gene lost 5 bases and the J gene lost 8 bases, with 15 bases spanning the gap. Germline V lookup: CDR1 GTSNPN, CDR2 SVGIG (reference sequence). CDR3 length equals 13 residues.

The rearrangement joins TRBV7-2 to TRBJ2-7; D gene unclear. V lost 5 bases and J lost 1, with 15 bases in between. CDR3 length: 15 amino acids. CDR1 and CDR2 (germline): SGHTA, FQGNSA. The CDR3 spells CASSRGSSSSYEQYF. For the CDR3, the DNA is TGTGCCAGCAGCCGCGGATCGTCTTCATCCTACGAGCAGTACTTC.

The chain carries TRBV5-5 and TRBJ1-2; 7 bases align to TRBD1. The V segment lost 3 bases and the J segment 2 bases; nucleotides outside the gene matches: 7. Germline V gene sequence: CDR1 SGHKS, CDR2 YYEKEE (reference sequence). The CDR3 is 15 amino acids. The CDR3 DNA follows: TGTGCCAGCAGCTCTATGGGACAGAAAAACTATGGCTACACCTTC. Translated: CASSSMGQKNYGYTF.

The genes are TRBV9 and TRBJ1-2; 7 nucleotides agree with TRBD1. Per the germline V gene, CDR1 is SGDLS and CDR2 is YYNGEE. The trim removed 0 bases at V and 7 bases at J, leaving 6 bases unmatched. This CDR3 region has 14 residues. The CDR3 is CASSVVQGVGGYTF. CDR3 nucleotides: TGTGCCAGCAGCGTAGTGCAGGGGGTTGGTGGCTACACCTTC.

V usage is TRBV14 and J usage is TRBJ2-3, with a weak D call TRBD1 (6 bases). Trimming cost V 2 bases and J 0 bases, with 9 bases left between them. CDR1 SGHDN and CDR2 FVKESK come from the germline V gene. The CDR3 is 15 residues long. The CDR3 DNA reads TGTGCCAGCAGCCAAACAGGGTGGAGCACAGATACGCAGTATTTT. It codes for CASSQTGWSTDTQYF.

The rearrangement uses TRBV27 and TRBJ1-1, with 7 bases fitting TRBD1. After removal of 4 bases from V and 2 bases from J, the junction contained 7 bases not matched to a gene. This CDR3 has 15 residues. Germline V gene sequence: CDR1 MNHEY, CDR2 SMNVEV (reference sequence). The CDR3 sequence is CASSSPRTGNTEAFF. The CDR3 DNA reads as TGTGCCAGCAGTTCCCCCCGGACAGGCAACACTGAAGCTTTCTTT.

This chain joins TRBV2 and TRBJ2-7; TRBD1 is a possible D gene (5 bases). Germline V CDR1 and CDR2: SNHLY, FYNNEI. This CDR3 comprises 13 residues. V was clipped by 8 bases and J by 5 bases, with 16 bases between them. CDR3 region: CASDGVRRDEQYF. DNA for the CDR3: TGTGCCAGCGATGGGGTTCGCAGGGACGAGCAGTACTTC.

This chain uses TRBV28 with TRBJ2-7, with 10 bases matching TRBD1. The CDR3 covers 16 residues. Per germline, CDR1 MDHEN and CDR2 SYDVKM. The V gene end was trimmed by 3 bases and the J gene end by 4 bases; junction bases not matched to a gene: 9. CDR3 sequence (DNA): TGTGCCAGCAGTTTGAGGGGGGACAGGGGTTTTTACGAGCAGTACTTC. It yields the protein CASSLRGDRGFYEQYF.